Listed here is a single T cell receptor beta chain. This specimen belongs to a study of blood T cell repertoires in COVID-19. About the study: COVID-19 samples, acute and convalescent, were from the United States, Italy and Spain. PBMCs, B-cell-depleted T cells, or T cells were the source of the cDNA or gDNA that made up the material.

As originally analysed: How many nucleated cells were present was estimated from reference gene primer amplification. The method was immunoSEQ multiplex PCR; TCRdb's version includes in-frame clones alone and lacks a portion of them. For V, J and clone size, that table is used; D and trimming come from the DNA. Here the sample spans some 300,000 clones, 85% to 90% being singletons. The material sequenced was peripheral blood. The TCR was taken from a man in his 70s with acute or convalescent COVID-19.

The CDR3 bases are TGCGCCAGCAGCTTCCTAGCGGGAGGCTCTCAAGAGACCCAGTACTTC. This encodes CASSFLAGGSQETQYF. The gene calls are TRBV5-1 and TRBJ2-5, with 11 positions matching TRBD2. The V gene's germline CDR1 is SGHRS and CDR2 YFSETQ. The junction had 5 bases not matched to a gene; V was cut back by 2 bases and J by 2 bases. The CDR3 has 16 amino acids.